The rows below give T cell receptor beta chains drawn from one sample of a study of blood T cells in healthy people across ages. TCRdb reprocessed the 5' RACE reads via MiXCR and lists one record per CDR3 protein. The top ten clones hold roughly 17% of a sample with approximately 810,000 distinct CDR3 sequences, less than 35% of them seen once. The sample taken for sequencing was blood. The receptors derive from an elderly woman in good health. The CDR3 runs from the conserved cysteine through the conserved F or W. A D gene is named only where the DNA matches it firmly. Clone size appears in some rows only: once, few, many, or a class for an expanded clone.

size	V	J	D	DNA	CDR3
once	TRBV7-9	TRBJ1-3	NA	TGTGCCAGCAGCAATACAGGGTTTTCTGGAAACACCATATATTTT	CASSNTGFSGNTIYF
NA	TRBV7-2	TRBJ1-2	TRBD1	TGTGCCAGCAGCCTCAGTCCCGGGACAGGGAATGGCTACACCTTC	CASSLSPGTGNGYTF
few	TRBV9	TRBJ1-3	NA	TGTGCCAGCAGCCCGCGACGGGACTCTGGAAACACCATATATTTT	CASSPRRDSGNTIYF
many	TRBV4-3	TRBJ1-2	NA	TGCGCCAGCAGCCGATCGCAGGGAGGGATGGGTGGCTACACCTTC	CASSRSQGGMGGYTF
NA	TRBV5-1	TRBJ2-7	NA	TGCGCCAGCAGGCGGGACGAGGGTATCAACGAGCAGTACTTC	CASRRDEGINEQYF
few	TRBV5-1	TRBJ2-7	NA	TGCGCCACTAAGACGGGAACCTCCTACAATGAGCAGTACTTC	CATKTGTSYNEQYF
many	TRBV12-3/TRBV12-4	TRBJ2-6	TRBD1	TGTGCCAGCAGTATAAGACAGGGGGCGTCTGCTGGGGCCAACGTCCTGACTTTC	CASSIRQGASAGANVLTF
many	TRBV7-2	TRBJ2-5	TRBD2	TGTGCCAGCAGCCCAGGGACTAGGCGGGAGACCCAGTACTTC	CASSPGTRRETQYF
few	TRBV19	TRBJ2-3	TRBD2	TGTGCCAGTGGGACTAGCGGTTTCACAGATACGCAGTATTTT	CASGTSGFTDTQYF
once	TRBV6-1	TRBJ2-5	TRBD2	TGTGCCAGCAGTGGCCAAGCGGGGGGGTTAGAGACCCAGTACTTC	CASSGQAGGLETQYF
many	TRBV5-1	TRBJ1-2	NA	TGCGCCAGCAGCTTGGCACAGGACTATGGCTACACCTTC	CASSLAQDYGYTF
many	TRBV7-9	TRBJ2-2	NA	TGTGCCAGCAGCTTATTAAGGGGCGCCACCGGGGAGCTGTTTTTT	CASSLLRGATGELFF
many	TRBV6-5	TRBJ2-4	NA	TGTGCCAGCAGTTACTTGGGGGGAAGATCGGCCAAAAACATTCAGTACTTC	CASSYLGGRSAKNIQYF
many	TRBV20-1	TRBJ1-2	TRBD1	TGCAGTGCTAGAGAACAGGGGGGAGTTTATGGCTACACCTTC	CSAREQGGVYGYTF
NA	TRBV5-1	TRBJ2-5	NA	TGCGCCAGCAGCTCCTCGCCACAGGGACGGGAAGAGACCCAGTACTTC	CASSSSPQGREETQYF
NA	TRBV5-1	TRBJ1-1	TRBD1	TGCGCCAGCGGCCCGGGACAGGGGTTGGACACTGAAGCTTTCTTT	CASGPGQGLDTEAFF
few	TRBV11-3	TRBJ2-3	TRBD1	TGTGCCAGCAGCGGAGGACAGGGGGCGTCTGATACGCAGTATTTT	CASSGGQGASDTQYF
many	TRBV10-3	TRBJ2-5	NA	TGTGCCATCAGCCCTCGAGATAAGGGCGCGGAGACCCAGTACTTC	CAISPRDKGAETQYF
NA	TRBV5-6	TRBJ2-3	TRBD2	TGTGCCAGCAGCTTGACTAGCGGGAGGGCCACGCAGTATTTT	CASSLTSGRATQYF
NA	TRBV7-2	TRBJ2-7	TRBD1	TGTGCCAGCAGCCGGACAGGGGTGGGCAATGAGCAGTACTTC	CASSRTGVGNEQYF
NA	TRBV28	TRBJ1-2	TRBD1	TGTGCCAGCAGCTGGGGACAGGGGGAGAGCTATGGCTACACCTTC	CASSWGQGESYGYTF
many	TRBV20-1	TRBJ2-5	TRBD2	TGCAGTGCTAGAGCCAGGACTAGCGGGGGGAAAGAGACCCAGTACTTC	CSARARTSGGKETQYF
NA	TRBV7-2	TRBJ2-1	NA	TGTGCCAGCAGCTTAGCGGGGGTCTCCCGCCATGAGCAGTTCTTC	CASSLAGVSRHEQFF
many	TRBV7-9	TRBJ2-7	TRBD1	TGTGCCAGCAGCCGGGACAGGACCGGCGAGCAGTACTTC	CASSRDRTGEQYF
NA	TRBV12-3/TRBV12-4	TRBJ2-7	TRBD2	TGTGCCAGCACCTTGGAGGGGACTATGAGCTCCTACGAGCAGTACTTC	CASTLEGTMSSYEQYF
many	TRBV5-1	TRBJ2-3	TRBD2	TGCGCCAGCAGCTTTTTTGGTAGCGGGGCCACAGATACGCAGTATTTT	CASSFFGSGATDTQYF